This T cell receptor (beta chain) appears in the sequencing data of a study of somatic mutations in cytotoxic T cells in rheumatoid arthritis. Study-wide results and caveats: In about an eighth of the roughly 60 patients, the largest CD8+ clone exceeded 20% of CD8+ cells. CD8+ clonality increased with age in rheumatoid arthritis patients but not in healthy controls.

The J segment lost 11 bases and the V segment lost 5 bases, leaving 16 bases of the junction unmatched. CDR3 length equals 16 residues. Germline loops: CDR1 SGHTS, CDR2 YDEGEE. Only in-frame clones appear in the TCRdb table, and some are missing; sequencing was by immunoSEQ multiplex PCR. The sample has 15,000 to 20,000 clones, around 83% seen once. As regards this clone: Its antigen is currently unknown.

The rearrangement uses TRBV5-8 and TRBJ1-5; 10 bases line up with TRBD1. Sequencing was carried out using CD8+ T cells sorted from blood. The clonotype originates from a man younger than 35 with rheumatoid arthritis. The CDR3 region has the DNA TGTGCCAGCAGGCTTTGGGTGACAGGGGGCCTTTTCGCCCAGCATTTT. Its protein product is CASRLWVTGGLFAQHF. Drawing the rest from reference TRBV5-8 and TRBJ1-5, the complete variable domain is EAGVTQSPTHLIKTRGQQATLRCSPISGHTSVYWYQQALGLGLQFLLWYDEGEERNRGNFPPRFSGRQFPNYSSELNVNALELEDSALYLCASRLWVTGGLFAQHFGDGTRLSIL.